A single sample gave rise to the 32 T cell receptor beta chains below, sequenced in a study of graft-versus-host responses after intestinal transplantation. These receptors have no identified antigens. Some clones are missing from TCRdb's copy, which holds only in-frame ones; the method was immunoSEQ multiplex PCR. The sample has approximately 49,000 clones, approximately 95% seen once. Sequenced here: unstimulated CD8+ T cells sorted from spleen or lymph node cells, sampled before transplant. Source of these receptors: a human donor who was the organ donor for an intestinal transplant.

CDR3 DNA: TGTGCCAGCAGCCAAGGGGGACTAGAGATCAATGAGCAGTTCTTC. Encoded protein: CASSQGGLEINEQFF. The chain joins TRBV2 to TRBJ2-1, with 8 bases matching TRBD2. CDR1 is SNHLY and CDR2 is FYNNEI in the germline V gene. V dropped 6 bases and J dropped 6; count of bases not matched to a gene: 10. The CDR3 covers 15 residues.

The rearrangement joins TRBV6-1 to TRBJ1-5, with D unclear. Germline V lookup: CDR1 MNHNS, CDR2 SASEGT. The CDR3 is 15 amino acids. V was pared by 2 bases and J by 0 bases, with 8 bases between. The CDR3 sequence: CASSELRISNQPQHF. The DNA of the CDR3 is TGTGCCAGCAGTGAACTGCGGATTAGCAATCAGCCCCAGCATTTT.

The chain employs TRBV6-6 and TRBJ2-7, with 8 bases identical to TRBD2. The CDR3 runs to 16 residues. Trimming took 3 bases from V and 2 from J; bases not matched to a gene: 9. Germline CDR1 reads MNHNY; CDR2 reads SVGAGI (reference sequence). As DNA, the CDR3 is TGTGCCAGCAGTTATTATGGAGCGGGGGACCCCTACGAGCAGTACTTC. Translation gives CASSYYGAGDPYEQYF.

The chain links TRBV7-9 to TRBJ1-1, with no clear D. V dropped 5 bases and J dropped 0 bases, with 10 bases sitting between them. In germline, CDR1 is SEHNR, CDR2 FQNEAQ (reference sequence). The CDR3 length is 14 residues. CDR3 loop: CASSEGRMNTEAFF. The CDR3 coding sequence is TGTGCCAGCAGCGAAGGCCGGATGAACACTGAAGCTTTCTTT.

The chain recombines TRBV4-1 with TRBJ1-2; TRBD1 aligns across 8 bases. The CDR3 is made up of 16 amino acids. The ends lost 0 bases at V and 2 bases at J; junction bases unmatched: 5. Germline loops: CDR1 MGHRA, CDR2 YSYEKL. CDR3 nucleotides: TGCGCCAGCAGCCAAGATGGGACAGGCCCGAACTATGGCTACACCTTC. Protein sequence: CASSQDGTGPNYGYTF.

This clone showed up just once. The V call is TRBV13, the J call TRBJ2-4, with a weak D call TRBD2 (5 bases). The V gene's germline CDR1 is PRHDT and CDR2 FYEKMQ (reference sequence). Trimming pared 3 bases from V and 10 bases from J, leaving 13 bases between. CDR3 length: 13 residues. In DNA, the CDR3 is TGTGCCAGCAGCTTCGGGGAGCCGAGTATTCAGTACTTC. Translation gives CASSFGEPSIQYF.

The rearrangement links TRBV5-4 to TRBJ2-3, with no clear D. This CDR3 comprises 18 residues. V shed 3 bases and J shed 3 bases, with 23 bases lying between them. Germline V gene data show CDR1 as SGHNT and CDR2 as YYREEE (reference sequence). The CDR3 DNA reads TGTGCCAGCAGCTCCCAATGGAGATTAGAAGGAATGACAGATACGCAGTATTTT. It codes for CASSSQWRLEGMTDTQYF.

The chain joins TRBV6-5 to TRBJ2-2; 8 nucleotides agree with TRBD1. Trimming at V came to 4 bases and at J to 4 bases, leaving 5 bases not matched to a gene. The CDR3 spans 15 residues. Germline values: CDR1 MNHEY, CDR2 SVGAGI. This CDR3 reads CASSSGGAVTGELFF. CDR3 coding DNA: TGTGCCAGCAGTTCAGGGGGCGCGGTCACCGGGGAGCTGTTTTTT.

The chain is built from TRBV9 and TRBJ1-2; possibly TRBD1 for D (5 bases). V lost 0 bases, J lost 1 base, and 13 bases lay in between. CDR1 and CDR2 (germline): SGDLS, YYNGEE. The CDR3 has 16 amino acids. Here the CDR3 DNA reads TGTGCCAGCAGCGTAGATTCGGCAGGGCTTAACTATGGCTACACCTTC. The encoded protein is CASSVDSAGLNYGYTF.

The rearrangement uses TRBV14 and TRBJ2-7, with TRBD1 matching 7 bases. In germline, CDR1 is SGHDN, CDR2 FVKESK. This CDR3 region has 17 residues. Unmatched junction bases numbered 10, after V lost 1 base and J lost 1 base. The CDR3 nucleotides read TGTGCCAGCAGCCAAGGTTTCACAGGGGAAAGGTCCTACGAGCAGTACTTC. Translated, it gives CASSQGFTGERSYEQYF.

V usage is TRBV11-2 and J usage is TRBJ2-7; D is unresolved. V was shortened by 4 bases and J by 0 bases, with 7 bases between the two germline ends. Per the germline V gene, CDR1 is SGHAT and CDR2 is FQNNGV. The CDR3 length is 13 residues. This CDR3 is CASSWADSYEQYF. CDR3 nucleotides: TGTGCCAGCAGCTGGGCGGACTCCTACGAGCAGTACTTC.

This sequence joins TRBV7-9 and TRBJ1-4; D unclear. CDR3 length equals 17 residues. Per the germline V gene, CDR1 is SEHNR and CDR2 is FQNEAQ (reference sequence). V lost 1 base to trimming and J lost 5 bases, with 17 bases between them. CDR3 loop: CASSLEDIGKMNEKLFF. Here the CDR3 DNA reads TGTGCCAGCAGCTTAGAAGATATCGGGAAGATGAATGAAAAACTGTTTTTT.

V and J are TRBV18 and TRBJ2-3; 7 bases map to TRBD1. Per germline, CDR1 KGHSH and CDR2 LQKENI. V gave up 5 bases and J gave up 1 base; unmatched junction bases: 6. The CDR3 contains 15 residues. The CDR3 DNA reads TGTGCCAGCTCATCAACAGGGGCGGGCACAGATACGCAGTATTTT. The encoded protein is CASSSTGAGTDTQYF.

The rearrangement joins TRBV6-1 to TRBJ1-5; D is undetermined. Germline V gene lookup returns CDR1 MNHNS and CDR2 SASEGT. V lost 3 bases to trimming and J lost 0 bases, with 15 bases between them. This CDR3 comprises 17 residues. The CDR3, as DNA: TGTGCCAGCAGTGATTATTTGGACCTGCATAGCAATCAGCCCCAGCATTTT. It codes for CASSDYLDLHSNQPQHF.

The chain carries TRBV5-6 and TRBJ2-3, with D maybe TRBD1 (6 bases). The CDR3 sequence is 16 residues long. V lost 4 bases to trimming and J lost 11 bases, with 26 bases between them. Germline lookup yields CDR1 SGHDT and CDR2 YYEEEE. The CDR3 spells CASSPADSPRRIVQYF. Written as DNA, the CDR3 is TGTGCCAGCAGCCCCGCGGACAGCCCCCGACGGATCGTGCAGTATTTT.

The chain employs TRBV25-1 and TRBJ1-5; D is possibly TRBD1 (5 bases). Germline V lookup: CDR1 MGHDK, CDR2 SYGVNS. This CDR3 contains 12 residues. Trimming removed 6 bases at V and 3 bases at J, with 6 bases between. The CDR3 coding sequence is TGTGCCAGCAGACAGGACAATCAGCCCCAGCATTTT. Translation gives CASRQDNQPQHF.

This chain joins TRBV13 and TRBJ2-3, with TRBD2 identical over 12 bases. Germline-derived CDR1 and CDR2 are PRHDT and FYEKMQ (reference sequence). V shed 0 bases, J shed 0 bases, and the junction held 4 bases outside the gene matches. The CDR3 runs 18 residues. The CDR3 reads CASSLGLAGGFSTDTQYF. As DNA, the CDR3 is TGTGCCAGCAGCTTAGGACTAGCGGGGGGTTTTAGCACAGATACGCAGTATTTT.

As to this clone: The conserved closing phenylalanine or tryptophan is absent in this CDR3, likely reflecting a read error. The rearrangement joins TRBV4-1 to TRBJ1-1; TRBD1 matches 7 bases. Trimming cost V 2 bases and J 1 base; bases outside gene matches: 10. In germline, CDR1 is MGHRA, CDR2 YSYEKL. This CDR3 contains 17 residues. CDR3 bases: TGCGCCAGCAGCCAACCACAGGGGTATAGGGGGAACACTGAAGCTTTCCTT. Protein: CASSQPQGYRGNTEAFL.

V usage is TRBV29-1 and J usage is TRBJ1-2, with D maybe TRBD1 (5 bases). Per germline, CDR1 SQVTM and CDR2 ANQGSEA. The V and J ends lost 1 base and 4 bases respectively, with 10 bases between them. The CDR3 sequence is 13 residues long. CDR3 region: CSVEVGLTYGYTF. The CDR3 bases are TGCAGCGTTGAAGTGGGACTCACCTATGGCTACACCTTC. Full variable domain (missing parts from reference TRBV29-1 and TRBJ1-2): SAVISQKPSRDICQRGTSLTIQCQVDSQVTMMFWYRQQPGQSLTLIATANQGSEATYESGFVIDKFPISRPNLTFSTLTVSNMSPEDSSIYLCSVEVGLTYGYTFGSGTRLTVV.

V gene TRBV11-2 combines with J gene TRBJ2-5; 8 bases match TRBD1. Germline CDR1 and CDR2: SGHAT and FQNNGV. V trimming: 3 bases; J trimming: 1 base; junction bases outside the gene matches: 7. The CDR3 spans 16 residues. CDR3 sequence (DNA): TGTGCCAGCAGCTTTCTGACGACAGGGGCCCAAGAGACCCAGTACTTC. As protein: CASSFLTTGAQETQYF.

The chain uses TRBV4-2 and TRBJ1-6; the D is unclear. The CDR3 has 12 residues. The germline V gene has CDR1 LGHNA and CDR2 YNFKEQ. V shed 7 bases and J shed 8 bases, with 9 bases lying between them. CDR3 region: CASMREDSPLHF. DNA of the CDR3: TGTGCCAGCATGAGGGAAGATTCACCCCTCCACTTT.

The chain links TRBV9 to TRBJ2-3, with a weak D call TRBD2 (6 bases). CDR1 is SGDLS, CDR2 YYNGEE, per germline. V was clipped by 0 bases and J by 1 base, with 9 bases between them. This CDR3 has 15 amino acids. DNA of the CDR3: TGTGCCAGCAGCGTAGGACTAGTGGGCACAGATACGCAGTATTTT. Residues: CASSVGLVGTDTQYF.

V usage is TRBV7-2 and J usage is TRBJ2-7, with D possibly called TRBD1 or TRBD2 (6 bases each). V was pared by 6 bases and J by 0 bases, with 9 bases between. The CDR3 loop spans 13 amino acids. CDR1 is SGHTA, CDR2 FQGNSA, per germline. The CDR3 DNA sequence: TGTGCCAGCAGGGGGGGCCTCTCCTACGAGCAGTACTTC. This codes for CASRGGLSYEQYF. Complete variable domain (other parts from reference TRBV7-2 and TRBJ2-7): GAGVSQSPSNKVTEKGKDVELRCDPISGHTALYWYRQSLGQGLEFLIYFQGNSAPDKSGLPSDRFSAERTGGSVSTLTIQRTQQEDSAVYLCASRGGLSYEQYFGPGTRLTVT.

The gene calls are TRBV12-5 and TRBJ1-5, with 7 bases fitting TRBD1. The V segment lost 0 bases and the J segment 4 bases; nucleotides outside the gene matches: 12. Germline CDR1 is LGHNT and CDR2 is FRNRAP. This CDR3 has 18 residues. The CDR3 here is CASGLVIGDSKANQPQHF. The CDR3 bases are TGTGCTAGTGGTTTGGTAATAGGGGACAGCAAGGCAAATCAGCCCCAGCATTTT.

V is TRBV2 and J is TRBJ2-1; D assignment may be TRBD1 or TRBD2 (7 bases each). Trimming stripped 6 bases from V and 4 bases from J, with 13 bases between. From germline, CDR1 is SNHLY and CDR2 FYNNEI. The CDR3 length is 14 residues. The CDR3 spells CASSRGGQYNEQFF. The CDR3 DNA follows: TGTGCCAGCAGCAGGGGGGGGCAGTACAATGAGCAGTTCTTC.

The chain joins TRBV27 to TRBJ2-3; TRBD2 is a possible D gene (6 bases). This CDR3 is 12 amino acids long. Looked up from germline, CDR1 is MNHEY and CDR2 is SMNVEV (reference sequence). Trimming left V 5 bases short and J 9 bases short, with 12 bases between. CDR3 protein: CASSPPAGTQYF. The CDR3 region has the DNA TGTGCCAGCAGTCCCCCCGCGGGGACGCAGTATTTT.

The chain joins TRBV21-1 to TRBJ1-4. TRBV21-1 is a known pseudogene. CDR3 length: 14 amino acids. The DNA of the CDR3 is TGTGCCAGCAGCAAAGGAGGGACCTATGAAAAACTGTTTTTT. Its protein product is CASSKGGTYEKLFF.

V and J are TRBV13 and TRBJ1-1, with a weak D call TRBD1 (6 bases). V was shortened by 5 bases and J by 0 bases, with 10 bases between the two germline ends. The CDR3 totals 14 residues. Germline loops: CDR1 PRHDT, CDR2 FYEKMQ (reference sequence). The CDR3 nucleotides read TGTGCCAGCAGCGCGAGACAGGTGAACACTGAAGCTTTCTTT. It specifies CASSARQVNTEAFF.

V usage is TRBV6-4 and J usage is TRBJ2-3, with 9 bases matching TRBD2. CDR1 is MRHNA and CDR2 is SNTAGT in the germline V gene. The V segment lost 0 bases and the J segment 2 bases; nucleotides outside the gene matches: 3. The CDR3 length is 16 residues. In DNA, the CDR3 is TGTGCCAGCAGTGACTCTTGGACTAGCGCCACAGATACGCAGTATTTT. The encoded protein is CASSDSWTSATDTQYF.

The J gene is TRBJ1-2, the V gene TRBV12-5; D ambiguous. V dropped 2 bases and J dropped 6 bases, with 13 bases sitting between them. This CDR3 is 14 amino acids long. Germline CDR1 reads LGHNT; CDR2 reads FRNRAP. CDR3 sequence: CASGLPEGGDGYTF. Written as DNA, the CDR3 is TGTGCTAGTGGTTTGCCCGAGGGAGGAGATGGCTACACCTTC.

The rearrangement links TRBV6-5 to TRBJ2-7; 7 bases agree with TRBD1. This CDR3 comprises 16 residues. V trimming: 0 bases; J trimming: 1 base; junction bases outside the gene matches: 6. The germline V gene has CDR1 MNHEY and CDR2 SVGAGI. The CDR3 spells CASSYSVGQASYEQYF. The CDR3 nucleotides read TGTGCCAGCAGTTACTCGGTTGGACAGGCATCCTACGAGCAGTACTTC.

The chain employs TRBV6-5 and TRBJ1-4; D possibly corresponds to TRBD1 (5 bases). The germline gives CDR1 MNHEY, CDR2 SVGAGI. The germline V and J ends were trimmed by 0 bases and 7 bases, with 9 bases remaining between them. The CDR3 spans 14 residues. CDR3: CASSYSGGSEKLFF. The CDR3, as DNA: TGTGCCAGCAGTTACTCGGGGGGGAGTGAAAAACTGTTTTTT.